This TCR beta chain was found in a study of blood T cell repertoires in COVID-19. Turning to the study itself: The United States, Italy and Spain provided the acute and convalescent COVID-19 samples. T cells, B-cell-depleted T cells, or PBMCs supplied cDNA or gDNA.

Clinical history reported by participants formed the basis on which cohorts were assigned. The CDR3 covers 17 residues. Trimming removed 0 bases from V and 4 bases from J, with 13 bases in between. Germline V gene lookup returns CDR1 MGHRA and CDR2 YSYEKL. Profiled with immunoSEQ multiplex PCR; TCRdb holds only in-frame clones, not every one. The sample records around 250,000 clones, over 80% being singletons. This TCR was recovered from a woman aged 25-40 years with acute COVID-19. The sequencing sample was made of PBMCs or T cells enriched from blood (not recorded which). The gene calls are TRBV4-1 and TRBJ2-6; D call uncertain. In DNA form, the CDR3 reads TGCGCCAGCAGCCAAGATATGAGTACTGTGGGGGCCAACGTCCTGACTTTC. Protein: CASSQDMSTVGANVLTF.